These 5 T cell receptor beta chains were all obtained from the same sample, sequenced in a study of cytomegalovirus exposure and HLA in healthy donors. Using immunoSEQ multiplex PCR, the repertoire was profiled, and TCRdb retains in-frame clones only, with some absent. Of around 80,000 clones in the sample, roughly 96% are singletons; the top ten hold more than 0.65%. The source material was PBMCs. Receptor source: a woman between 18 and 29 years old in good health and CMV-seronegative.

This sequence joins TRBV7-2 and TRBJ1-2, with 9 bases that match TRBD1. After removal of 5 bases from V and 3 bases from J, the junction contained 10 bases not matched to a gene. The CDR3 loop spans 16 amino acids. CDR1 SGHTA and CDR2 FQGNSA come from the germline V gene. The CDR3 protein is CASSVRDREGDYGYTF. In DNA form, the CDR3 reads TGTGCCAGCAGCGTCCGGGACAGGGAAGGGGACTATGGCTACACCTTC.

In its sample, this clone was seen a few times. The chain uses TRBV30 and TRBJ2-7, with D hard to call. V was trimmed by 4 bases and J by 6 bases, leaving 16 bases between them. CDR1 and CDR2 from the germline V gene are GTSNPN and SVGIG (reference sequence). The CDR3 is 13 amino acids. CDR3 residues: CAWMARMAFEQYF. The CDR3 DNA reads TGTGCCTGGATGGCCAGGATGGCATTCGAGCAGTACTTC.

The chain recombines TRBV28 with TRBJ2-7; maybe TRBD1 (5 bases). The germline V and J ends were trimmed by 7 bases and 2 bases, with 9 bases remaining between them. Germline CDR1 MDHEN, CDR2 SYDVKM. This CDR3 is built from 12 residues. CDR3 coding DNA: TGTGCCAGCAAGAACAGGCCCTACGAGCAGTACTTC. This codes for CASKNRPYEQYF.

The CDR3 DNA follows: TGTGCCAGCTCACCCGGGACAGGGAATGAAAAACTGTTTTTT. Translating gives CASSPGTGNEKLFF. The V and J genes are TRBV18 and TRBJ1-4; 9 nucleotides align to TRBD1. With 3 bases clipped from V and 5 bases from J, the junction kept 1 base outside the gene matches. Germline CDR1 is KGHSH and CDR2 is LQKENI. The CDR3 loop spans 14 amino acids.

This chain uses TRBV21-1 with TRBJ2-7; the table's D call TRBD1 went unverified against the DNA. TRBV21-1 counts as a pseudogene. This CDR3 is 16 amino acids long. CDR3 protein: CASSKGGDGDIYEQYF. Here the CDR3 DNA reads TGTGCCAGCTCGAAGGGTGGGGACGGGGACATCTACGAGCAGTACTTC.